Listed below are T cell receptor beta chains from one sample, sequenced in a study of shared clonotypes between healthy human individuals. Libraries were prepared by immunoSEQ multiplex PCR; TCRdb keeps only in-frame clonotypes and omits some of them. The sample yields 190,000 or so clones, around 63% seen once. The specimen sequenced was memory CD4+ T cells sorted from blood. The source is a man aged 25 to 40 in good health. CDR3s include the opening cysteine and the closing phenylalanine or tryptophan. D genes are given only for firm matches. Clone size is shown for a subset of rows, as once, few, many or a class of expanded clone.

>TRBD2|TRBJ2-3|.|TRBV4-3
CASSQAGLVNTQYF
TGCGCCAGCAGCCAAGCTGGACTAGTAAATACGCAGTATTTT
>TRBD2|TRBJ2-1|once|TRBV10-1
CASGGTSGARGDEQFF
TGCGCCAGCGGCGGGACTAGCGGAGCCCGTGGGGATGAGCAGTTCTTC
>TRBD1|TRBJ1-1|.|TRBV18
CASSSTGRGYTEAFF
TGTGCCAGCTCATCGACAGGGCGAGGGTACACTGAAGCTTTCTTT
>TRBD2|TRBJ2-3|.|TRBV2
CASTLAGVDTQYF
TGTGCCAGCACACTAGCGGGAGTGGATACGCAGTATTTT
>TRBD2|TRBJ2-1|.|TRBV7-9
CASSPQRAGASRMDEQFF
TGTGCCAGCAGCCCTCAAAGGGCGGGAGCATCTAGAATGGATGAGCAGTTCTTC
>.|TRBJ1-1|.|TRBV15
CATSRVGGRTEAFF
TGTGCCACCAGCAGAGTCGGGGGTAGGACTGAAGCTTTCTTT
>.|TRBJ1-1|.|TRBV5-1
CASSLTGNTEAFF
TGCGCCAGCAGCTTGACCGGGAACACTGAAGCTTTCTTT
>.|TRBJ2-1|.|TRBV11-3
CASSFLGIYNEQFF
TGTGCCAGCAGCTTTCTCGGGATCTACAATGAGCAGTTCTTC
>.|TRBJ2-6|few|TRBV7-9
CASSSKMGANVLTF
TGTGCCAGCAGCTCAAAAATGGGGGCCAACGTCCTGACTTTC
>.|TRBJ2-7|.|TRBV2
CASSDWVGYEQYF
TGTGCCAGCAGTGACTGGGTTGGCTACGAGCAGTACTTC
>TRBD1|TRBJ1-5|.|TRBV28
CASRDRQGHQPQHF
TGTGCCAGCAGGGACAGACAGGGCCATCAGCCCCAGCATTTT
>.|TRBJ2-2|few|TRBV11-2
CASRPGRPNTGELFF
TGTGCCAGCAGACCGGGACGGCCCAACACCGGGGAGCTGTTTTTT
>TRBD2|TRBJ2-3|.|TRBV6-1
CASSGLAGADTQYF
TGTGCCAGCAGTGGACTAGCGGGAGCAGATACGCAGTATTTT
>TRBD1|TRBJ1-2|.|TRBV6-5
CASTQGQAPYGYTF
TGTGCCAGCACACAGGGACAGGCGCCCTATGGCTACACCTTC
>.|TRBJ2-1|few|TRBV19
CASSRTARSSYNEQFF
TGTGCCAGTAGTAGGACGGCAAGGAGCTCCTACAATGAGCAGTTCTTC
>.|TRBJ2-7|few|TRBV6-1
CASSEPYEQYF
TGTGCCAGCAGTGAACCGTACGAGCAGTACTTC
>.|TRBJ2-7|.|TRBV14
CASSLSRNRVYEQYF
TGTGCCAGCAGCCTTAGCAGGAACAGGGTTTACGAGCAGTACTTC
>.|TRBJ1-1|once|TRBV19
CASSIGGGISTEAFF
TGTGCCAGTAGTATAGGCGGGGGGATATCCACTGAAGCTTTCTTT
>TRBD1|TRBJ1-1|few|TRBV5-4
CASSPGQGRNTEAFF
TGTGCCAGCAGCCCCGGACAGGGGAGGAACACTGAAGCTTTCTTT
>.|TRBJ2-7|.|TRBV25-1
CASSRTRSSYEQYF
TGTGCCAGCAGTAGGACTCGGAGCTCCTACGAGCAGTACTTC
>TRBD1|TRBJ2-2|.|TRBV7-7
CASSVTGGRSTGELFF
TGTGCCAGCAGCGTAACAGGGGGCCGGAGCACCGGGGAGCTGTTTTTT
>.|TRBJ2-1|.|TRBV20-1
CSAHLYNEQFF
TGCAGTGCTCACCTCTACAATGAGCAGTTCTTC
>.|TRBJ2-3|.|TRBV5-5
CASSRGPTGGADTQYF
TGTGCCAGCAGCCGGGGGCCAACAGGAGGGGCAGATACGCAGTATTTT
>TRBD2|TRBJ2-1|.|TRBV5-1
CASSLEGLSSYNEQFF
TGCGCCAGCAGCTTGGAGGGACTAAGCTCCTACAATGAGCAGTTCTTC
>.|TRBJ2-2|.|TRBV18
CASSLAGTANTGELFF
TGTGCCAGCTCACTCGCCGGGACGGCGAACACCGGGGAGCTGTTTTTT
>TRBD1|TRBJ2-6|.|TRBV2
CASRKAGTGFSGANVLTF
TGTGCCAGCAGGAAAGCCGGGACAGGGTTCTCTGGGGCCAACGTCCTGACTTTC
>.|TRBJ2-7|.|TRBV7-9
CASSLARGEQYF
TGTGCCAGCAGCCTAGCGAGGGGCGAGCAGTACTTC
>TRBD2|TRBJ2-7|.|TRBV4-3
CASSQEASGTFGEQYF
TGCGCCAGCAGCCAAGAGGCTAGCGGGACGTTCGGCGAGCAGTACTTC
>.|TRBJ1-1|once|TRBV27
CASSFALNTEAFF
TGTGCCAGCAGTTTTGCGCTGAACACTGAAGCTTTCTTT
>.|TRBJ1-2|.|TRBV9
CASSVDTGHSYGYTF
TGTGCCAGCAGCGTCGACACAGGGCACTCCTATGGCTACACCTTC
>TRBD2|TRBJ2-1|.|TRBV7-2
CASSLSAGGPGNEQFF
TGTGCCAGCAGCTTATCGGCGGGAGGGCCTGGCAATGAGCAGTTCTTC
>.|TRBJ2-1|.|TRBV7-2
CASSLVAGLYNEQFF
TGTGCCAGCAGCTTAGTCGCGGGACTCTACAATGAGCAGTTCTTC
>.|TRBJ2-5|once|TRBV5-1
CASSLEGIDSSETQYF
TGCGCCAGCAGCTTGGAAGGGATCGACTCTTCGGAGACCCAGTACTTC
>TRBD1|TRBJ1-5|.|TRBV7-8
CASSGRQGGNSNQPQHF
TGTGCCAGCAGCGGTAGACAGGGGGGCAATAGCAATCAGCCCCAGCATTTT
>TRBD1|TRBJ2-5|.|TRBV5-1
CASSMAGTEETQYF
TGCGCCAGCAGCATGGCCGGGACAGAAGAGACCCAGTACTTC
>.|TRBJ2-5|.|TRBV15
CATSRAEIQETQYF
TGTGCCACCAGCAGAGCAGAAATCCAAGAGACCCAGTACTTC
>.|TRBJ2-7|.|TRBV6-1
CASSGHHEQYF
TGTGCCAGCAGTGGACACCACGAGCAGTACTTC
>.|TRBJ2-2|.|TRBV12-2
CASRLYRQGGCGELFF
TGTGCAAGTCGCTTGTATCGACAGGGGGGTTGCGGGGAGCTGTTTTTT
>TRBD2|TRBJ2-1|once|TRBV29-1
CSVVGAGGPRNEQFF
TGCAGCGTTGTCGGTGCGGGAGGGCCCCGAAATGAGCAGTTCTTC
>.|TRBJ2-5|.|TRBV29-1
CSSGGAAKETQYF
TGCAGCTCCGGGGGAGCAGCTAAAGAGACCCAGTACTTC
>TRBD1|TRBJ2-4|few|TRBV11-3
CASSSHRGRENIQYF
TGTGCCAGCAGCTCCCACAGGGGTCGCGAAAACATTCAGTACTTC
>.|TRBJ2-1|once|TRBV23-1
CASSPRQIQFF
TGCGCCAGCAGTCCGAGACAAATTCAGTTCTTC
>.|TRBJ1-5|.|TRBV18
CASSPQGPASSNQPQHF
TGTGCCAGCTCACCACAGGGGCCCGCCTCTAGCAATCAGCCCCAGCATTTT
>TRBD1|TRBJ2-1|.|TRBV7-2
CASSLDRTGAYNEQFF
TGTGCCAGCAGCTTAGATAGGACAGGGGCCTACAATGAGCAGTTCTTC
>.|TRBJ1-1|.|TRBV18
CASSPSSAGMNTEAFF
TGTGCCAGCTCACCAAGTTCGGCGGGCATGAACACTGAAGCTTTCTTT
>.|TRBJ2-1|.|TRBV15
CATSRVLAAPGEQFF
TGTGCCACCAGCAGAGTGTTAGCGGCACCCGGGGAGCAGTTCTTC
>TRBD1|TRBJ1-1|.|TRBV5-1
CASSRGQQNTEAFF
TGCGCCAGCAGCCGGGGACAGCAAAACACTGAAGCTTTCTTT
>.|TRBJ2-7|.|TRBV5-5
CASSNDGGAGTKYF
TGTGCCAGCAGCAACGACGGGGGCGCCGGAACGAAGTACTTC
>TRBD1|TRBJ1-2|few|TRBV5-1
CASSLERGRWDGYTF
TGCGCCAGCAGCTTGGAAAGGGGGCGCTGGGATGGCTACACCTTC
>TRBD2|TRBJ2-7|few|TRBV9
CASSVAREGNEQYF
TGTGCCAGCAGCGTAGCGCGGGAGGGGAACGAGCAGTACTTC
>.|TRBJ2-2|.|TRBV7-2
CASSPGRGGGELFF
TGTGCCAGCAGCCCAGGACGGGGTGGGGGGGAGCTGTTTTTT
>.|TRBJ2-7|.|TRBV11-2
CASSLVGGGSYEQYF
TGTGCCAGCAGCTTAGTAGGCGGAGGCTCCTACGAGCAGTACTTC